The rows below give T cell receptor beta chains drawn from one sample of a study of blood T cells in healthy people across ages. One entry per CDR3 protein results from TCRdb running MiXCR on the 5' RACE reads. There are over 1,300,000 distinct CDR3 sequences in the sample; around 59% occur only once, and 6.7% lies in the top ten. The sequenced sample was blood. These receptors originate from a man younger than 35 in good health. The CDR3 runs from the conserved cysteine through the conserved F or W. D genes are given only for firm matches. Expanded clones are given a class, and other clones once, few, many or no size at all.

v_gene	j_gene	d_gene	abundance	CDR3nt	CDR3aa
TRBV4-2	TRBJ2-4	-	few	TGTGCCAGCAGCCAAGCGCCCCCTGTCCGAGGAGGAAACATTCAGTACTTC	CASSQAPPVRGGNIQYF
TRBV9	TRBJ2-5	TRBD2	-	TGTGCCAGCAGCTCTAGCGGGAGGGACGTTGAGGATGAGCAGTACTTC	CASSSSGRDVEDEQYF
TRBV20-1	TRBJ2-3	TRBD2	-	TGCAGTGCTAGAGGACTAGCGGAGCTAAGCACAGTTACGCAGTATTTT	CSARGLAELSTVTQYF
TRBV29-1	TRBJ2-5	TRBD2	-	TGCAGCGAAACCACGGGGGGAGGCGAGACCCAGTACTTC	CSETTGGGETQYF
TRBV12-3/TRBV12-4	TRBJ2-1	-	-	TGTACCAGCAGGTACGGATTTGGAGAGCAGTTCTTC	CTSRYGFGEQFF
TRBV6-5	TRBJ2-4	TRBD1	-	TGTGCCAGCAGTGACAGGGGGGGCTACATTCAGTACTTC	CASSDRGGYIQYF
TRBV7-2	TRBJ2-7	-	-	TGTGCCAGCAGCAGCCCGTCCAGGGGCCACGAGCAGTACTTC	CASSSPSRGHEQYF
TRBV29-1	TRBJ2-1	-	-	TGCAGCGCCGACCCGGGGCATGAGCAGTTCTTC	CSADPGHEQFF
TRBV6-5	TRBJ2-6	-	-	TGTGCCAGCAGTTACTCGAGGAGAGAGCTATCCGCCTCTGGGGCCAACGTCCTGACTTTC	CASSYSRRELSASGANVLTF
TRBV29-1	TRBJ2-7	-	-	TGCAGCGTTGGGACTCGAGGCCTTTACGAGCAGTACTTC	CSVGTRGLYEQYF
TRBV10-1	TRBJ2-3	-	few	TGCGCCAGCAGTCTAATTATCACAGATACGCAGTATTTT	CASSLIITDTQYF
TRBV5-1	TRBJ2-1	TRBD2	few	TGCGCCAGCAGCTTGGTGGTAGCGGGAGCGAATGAGCAGTTCTTC	CASSLVVAGANEQFF
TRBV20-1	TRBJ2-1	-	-	TGCAGTGCTAGTAGCCCCTTCACTAAGTCGGACAATGAGCAGTTCTTC	CSASSPFTKSDNEQFF
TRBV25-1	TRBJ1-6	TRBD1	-	TGTGCCAGCATGGGACGGGACAGGATTAATTCACCCCCCCACTTT	CASMGRDRINSPPHF
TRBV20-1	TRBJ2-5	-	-	TGCAGTGCCAGGGGATCGGAGGGAGAAGAGACCCAGTACTTC	CSARGSEGEETQYF
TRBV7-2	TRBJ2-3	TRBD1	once	TGTGCCAGCAGCTTATGGACAGGCAGCACAGATACGCAGTATTTT	CASSLWTGSTDTQYF
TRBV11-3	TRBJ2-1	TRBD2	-	TGTGCCAGCAGCTTATTTAGTCGCGGGGGGCATGAGCAGTTCTTC	CASSLFSRGGHEQFF
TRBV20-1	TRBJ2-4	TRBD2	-	TGCAGTGCTGGGGAGGGGGCCAAAAACATTCAGTACTTC	CSAGEGAKNIQYF
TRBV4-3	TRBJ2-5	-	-	TGCGCCAGCAGCCAAGGAGGGGGGGGAGACCAAGAGACCCAGTACTTC	CASSQGGGGDQETQYF
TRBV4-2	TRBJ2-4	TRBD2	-	TGTGCCAGCAGCCAAGTGGGGACTAGGATTGCCATTCAGTACTTC	CASSQVGTRIAIQYF
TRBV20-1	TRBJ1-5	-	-	TGCAGTGCTAGATCCCGCGGTGGCAATCAGCCCCAGCATTTT	CSARSRGGNQPQHF
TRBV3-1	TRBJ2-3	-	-	TGTGCCAGCAGCCCCAGCCCCACCACAGATACGCAGTATTTT	CASSPSPTTDTQYF
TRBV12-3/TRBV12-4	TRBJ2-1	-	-	TGTGCCAGCAGTTTACGCCGACAAGAACAGTTCTTC	CASSLRRQEQFF
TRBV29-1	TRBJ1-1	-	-	TGCAGCGTTGAAAGGAGCTCGAACACTGAAGCTTTCTTT	CSVERSSNTEAFF
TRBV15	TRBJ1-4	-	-	TGTGCCACCAGCAGAGATAGGCTACCCGAGGGAAAACTGTTTTTT	CATSRDRLPEGKLFF
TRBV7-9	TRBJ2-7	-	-	TGTGCCAGCAGCGCCTGGACTTCAACCTACGAGCAGTACTTC	CASSAWTSTYEQYF
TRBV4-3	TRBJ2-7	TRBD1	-	TGCGCCAGCAGCCAAGGGACAGGGAAGACCTACGAGCAGTACTTC	CASSQGTGKTYEQYF
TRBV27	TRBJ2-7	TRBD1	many	TGTGCCAGCAGTTTGTCCGGGACAGCCTACGAGCAGTACTTC	CASSLSGTAYEQYF
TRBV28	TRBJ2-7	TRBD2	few	TGTGCCAGCAGTTCCCTGCTAGCGGGGGGCGACGAGCAGTACTTC	CASSSLLAGGDEQYF
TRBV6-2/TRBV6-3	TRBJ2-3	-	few	TGTGCCAGCAGTAGAACAGCCAACACAGATACGCAGTATTTT	CASSRTANTDTQYF
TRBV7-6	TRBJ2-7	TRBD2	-	TGTGCCAGCAGTCTACGCGTGACTAGCGGGACACACTACGAGCAGTACTTC	CASSLRVTSGTHYEQYF
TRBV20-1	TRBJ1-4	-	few	TGCAGTGCTAGAGATCAGGAGGATGCAACTAATGAAAAACTGTTTTTT	CSARDQEDATNEKLFF
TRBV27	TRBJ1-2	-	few	TGTGCCAGCAGTTCCGGGCCGGGGGGCTATGGCTACACCTTC	CASSSGPGGYGYTF
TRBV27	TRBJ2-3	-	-	TGTGCCAGCACCTCCCGTGCGTCCTCGAGACCGCAGTATTTT	CASTSRASSRPQYF
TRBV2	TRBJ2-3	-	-	TGTGCCAGCAGTGATCAGGGTACAGATACGCAGTATTTT	CASSDQGTDTQYF
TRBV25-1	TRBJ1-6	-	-	TGTGCCAGCAGTGATCTCGGGGGATCACCCCTCCACTTT	CASSDLGGSPLHF
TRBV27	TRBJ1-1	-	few	TGTGCCAGCAGTTGGACGTCAGCCACTGAAGCTTTCTTT	CASSWTSATEAFF
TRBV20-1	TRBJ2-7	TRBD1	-	TGCAGTGCTGGCCGCCCTCGGGGACAGGTGTTTTACGAGCAGTACTTC	CSAGRPRGQVFYEQYF
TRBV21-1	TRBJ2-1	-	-	TGTGCCAGCAGCAAGCTAGGAGTTAGGGCCAATCAGCAGTTCTTC	CASSKLGVRANQQFF
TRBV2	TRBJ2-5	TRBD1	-	TGTGCCAGCATTGGCAGGGGGCACCAAGAGACCCAGTACTTC	CASIGRGHQETQYF
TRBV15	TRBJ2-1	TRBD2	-	TGTGCCACCAGCCGGGGACTAGCGTCCCAGAATTACAATGAGCAGTTCTTC	CATSRGLASQNYNEQFF
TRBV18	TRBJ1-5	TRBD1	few	TGTGCCAGCTCACCCCTCCGGACAGGGTCGAAACAGCCCCAGCATTTT	CASSPLRTGSKQPQHF
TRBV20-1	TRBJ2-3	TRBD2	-	TGCAGTGCTGGAAAGACTAGCTCCACAGATACGCAGTATTTT	CSAGKTSSTDTQYF
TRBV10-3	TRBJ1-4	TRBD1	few	TGTGCCATCGGGACAGGGTCTGAAAAACTGTTTTTT	CAIGTGSEKLFF
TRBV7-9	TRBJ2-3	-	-	TGTGCCAGCAGCGCGGAGTTTAGCACAGATACGCAGTATTTT	CASSAEFSTDTQYF
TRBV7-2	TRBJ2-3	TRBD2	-	TGTGCCAGCAGCCGACTAGCGGGCACACACACAGATACGCAGTATTTT	CASSRLAGTHTDTQYF
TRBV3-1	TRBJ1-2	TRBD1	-	TGTGCCAGCAGCCAAGGGACAGGTTACTATGGCTACACCTTC	CASSQGTGYYGYTF
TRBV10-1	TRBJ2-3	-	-	TGCGCCAGCAGTGTCAGGATTCTTGGGGATACGCAGTATTTT	CASSVRILGDTQYF
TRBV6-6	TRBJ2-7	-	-	TGTGCCAGCAGTCTCCTCTTTTTCCACGAGCAGTACTTC	CASSLLFFHEQYF
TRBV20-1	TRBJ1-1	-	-	TGCAGTGCTAATGGGTTAGGGGCGTACACTGAAGCTTTCTTT	CSANGLGAYTEAFF
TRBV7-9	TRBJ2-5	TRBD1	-	TGTGCCAGCAGCAGCCCGACAGGGCTGCAAGAGACCCAGTACTTC	CASSSPTGLQETQYF
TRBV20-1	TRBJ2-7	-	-	TGCAGTGCTAGAGAGGAAACAGCTTCCTACGAGCAGTACTTC	CSAREETASYEQYF
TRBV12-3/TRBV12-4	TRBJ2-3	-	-	TGTGCCAGCAGGGGCGGACAGATTAGCACAGATACGCAGTATTTT	CASRGGQISTDTQYF
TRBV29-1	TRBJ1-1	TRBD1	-	TGCAACGTTGAAGAGGACCGGAGGAAGGGGACAGAGGCCACTGAAGCTTTCTTT	CNVEEDRRKGTEATEAFF
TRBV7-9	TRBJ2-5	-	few	TGTGCCAGCAGCTTAGGCCAATTCACCCAAGAGACCCAGTACTTC	CASSLGQFTQETQYF
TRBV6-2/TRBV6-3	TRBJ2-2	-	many	TGTGCCAGCAGTCAGAGGGATTCCGGGGAGCTGTTTTTT	CASSQRDSGELFF